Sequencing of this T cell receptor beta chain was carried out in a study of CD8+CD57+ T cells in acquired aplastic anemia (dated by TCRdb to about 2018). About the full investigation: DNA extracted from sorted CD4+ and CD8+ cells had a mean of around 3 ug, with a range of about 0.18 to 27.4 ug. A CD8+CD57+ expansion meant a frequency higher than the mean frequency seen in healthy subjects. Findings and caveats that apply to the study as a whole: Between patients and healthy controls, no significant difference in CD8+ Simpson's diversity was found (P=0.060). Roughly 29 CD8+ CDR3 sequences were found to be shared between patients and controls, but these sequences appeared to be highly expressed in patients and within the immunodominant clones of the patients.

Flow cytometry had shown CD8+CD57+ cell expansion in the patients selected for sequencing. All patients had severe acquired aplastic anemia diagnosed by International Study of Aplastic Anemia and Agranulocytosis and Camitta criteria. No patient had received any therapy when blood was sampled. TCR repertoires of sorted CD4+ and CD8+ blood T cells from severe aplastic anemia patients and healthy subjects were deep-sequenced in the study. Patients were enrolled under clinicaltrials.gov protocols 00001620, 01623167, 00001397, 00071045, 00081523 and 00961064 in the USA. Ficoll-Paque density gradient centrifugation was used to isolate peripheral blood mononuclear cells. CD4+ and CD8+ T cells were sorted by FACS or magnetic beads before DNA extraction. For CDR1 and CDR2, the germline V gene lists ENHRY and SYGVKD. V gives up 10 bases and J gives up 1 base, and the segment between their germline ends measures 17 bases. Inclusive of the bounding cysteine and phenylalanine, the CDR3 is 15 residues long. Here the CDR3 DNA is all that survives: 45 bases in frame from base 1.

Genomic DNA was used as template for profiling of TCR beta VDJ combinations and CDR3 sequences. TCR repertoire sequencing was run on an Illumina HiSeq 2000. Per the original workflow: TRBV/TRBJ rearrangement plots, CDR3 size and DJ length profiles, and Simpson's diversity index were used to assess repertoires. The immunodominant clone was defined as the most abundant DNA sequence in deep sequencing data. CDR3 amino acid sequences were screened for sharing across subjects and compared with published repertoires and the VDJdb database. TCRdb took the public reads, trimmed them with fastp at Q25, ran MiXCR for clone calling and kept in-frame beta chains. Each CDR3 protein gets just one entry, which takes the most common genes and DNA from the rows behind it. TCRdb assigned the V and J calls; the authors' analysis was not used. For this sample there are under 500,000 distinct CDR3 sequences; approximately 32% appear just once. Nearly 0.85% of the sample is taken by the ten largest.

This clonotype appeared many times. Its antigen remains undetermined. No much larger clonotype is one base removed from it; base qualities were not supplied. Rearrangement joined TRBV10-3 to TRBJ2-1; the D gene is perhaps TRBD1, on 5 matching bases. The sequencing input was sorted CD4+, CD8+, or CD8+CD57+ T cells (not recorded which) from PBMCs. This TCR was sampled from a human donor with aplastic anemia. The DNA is TGTGCCACCGACCCCTCCCCAGGGTCCTACAATGAGCAGTTCTTC. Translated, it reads CATDPSPGSYNEQFF.